The T cell receptor (beta chain) under discussion was sequenced for a study of early T cells in non-severe SARS-CoV-2 infection. Study information: Sequenced bulk RNA came from whole blood that was unsorted, and chains were unpaired. Overall study findings and caveats: Clonotype matching in VDJdb favored anti-spike CD8 responses and did not capture private and CD4 specificities.

The table lists this clonotype with many counts. Its specificity is unknown. The germline gives CDR1 SQVTM, CDR2 ANQGSEA. The CDR3 has 14 amino acids. V dropped 6 bases and J dropped 0; count of bases not matched to a gene: 4. Unique molecular identifiers were added to individual cDNA molecules. TCRdb recomputed calls from the 5' RACE reads with MiXCR, one row per CDR3 protein. The table lists tens of thousands of distinct CDR3 sequences, 5% to 7% of them singletons. The sequenced material came from whole blood. This chain links TRBV29-1 with TRBJ2-1, with 8 bases aligning to TRBD2. The source is an adult who was a healthcare worker with PCR-confirmed SARS-CoV-2 infection or an uninfected control (not recorded which). As DNA, the CDR3 is TGCAGCGTCATGACTAGCGCCTCCTACAATGAGCAGTTCTTC. Translation: CSVMTSASYNEQFF.